This T cell receptor beta chain came from a study of T cell responses to AZD1222 COVID-19 vaccine. Germline CDR1 is SGHDT and CDR2 is YYEEEE. The CDR3 length is 15 residues. The V gene end was trimmed by 4 bases and the J gene end by 8 bases; junction bases not matched to a gene: 6. The protocol was immunoSEQ multiplex PCR, while the TCRdb copy is restricted to in-frame clones and leaves out a portion. This sample has roughly 77,000 clones, with 90% found just once. The chain combines TRBV5-6 with TRBJ1-6, with TRBD1 identical over 10 bases. Sequencing used peripheral blood, obtained on day 0 of AZD1222 vaccination. This sequence originates from an adult in good health. Here the CDR3 reads CASSLGQGGYSPLHF. The DNA of the CDR3 is TGTGCCAGCAGCCTCGGACAGGGGGGGTATTCACCCCTCCACTTT.